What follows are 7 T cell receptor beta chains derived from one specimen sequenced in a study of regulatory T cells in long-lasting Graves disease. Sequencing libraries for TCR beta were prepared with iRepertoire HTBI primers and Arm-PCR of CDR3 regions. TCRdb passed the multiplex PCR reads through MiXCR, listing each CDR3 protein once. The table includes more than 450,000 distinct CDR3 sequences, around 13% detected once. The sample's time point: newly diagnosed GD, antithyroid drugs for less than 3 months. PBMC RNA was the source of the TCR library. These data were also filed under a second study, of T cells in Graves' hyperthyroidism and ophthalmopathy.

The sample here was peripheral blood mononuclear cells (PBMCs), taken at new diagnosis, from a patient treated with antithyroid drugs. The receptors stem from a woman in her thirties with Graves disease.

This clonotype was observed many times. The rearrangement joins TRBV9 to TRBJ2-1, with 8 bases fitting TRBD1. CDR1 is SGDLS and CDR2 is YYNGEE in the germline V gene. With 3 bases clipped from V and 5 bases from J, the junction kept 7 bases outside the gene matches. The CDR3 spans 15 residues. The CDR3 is CASSGGQGLNNEQFF. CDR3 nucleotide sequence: TGTGCCAGCAGCGGAGGACAGGGATTAAACAATGAGCAGTTCTTC.

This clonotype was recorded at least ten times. The CDR3 bases are TGTGCCAGCACGGGGGAGAAGGGCACTGAAGCTTTCTTT. Encoded protein: CASTGEKGTEAFF. The chain joins TRBV2 to TRBJ1-1; D is perhaps TRBD1 (5 bases). Per the germline V gene, CDR1 is SNHLY and CDR2 is FYNNEI. The CDR3 has 13 residues. Trimming cost V 7 bases and J 4 bases, with 13 bases left between them.

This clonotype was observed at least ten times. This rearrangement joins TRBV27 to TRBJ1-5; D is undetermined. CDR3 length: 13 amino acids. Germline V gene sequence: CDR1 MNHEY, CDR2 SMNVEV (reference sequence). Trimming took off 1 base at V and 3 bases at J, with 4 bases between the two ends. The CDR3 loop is CASSLWANQPQHF. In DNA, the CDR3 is TGTGCCAGCAGTTTATGGGCCAATCAGCCCCAGCATTTT.

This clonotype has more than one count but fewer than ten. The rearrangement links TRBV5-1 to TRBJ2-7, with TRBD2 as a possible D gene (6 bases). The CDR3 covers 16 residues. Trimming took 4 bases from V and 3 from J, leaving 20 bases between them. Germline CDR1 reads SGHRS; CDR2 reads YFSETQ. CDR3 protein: CASSPSSGGGSYEQYF. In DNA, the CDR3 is TGCGCCAGCAGCCCCAGCTCGGGTGGGGGGAGCTACGAGCAGTACTTC.

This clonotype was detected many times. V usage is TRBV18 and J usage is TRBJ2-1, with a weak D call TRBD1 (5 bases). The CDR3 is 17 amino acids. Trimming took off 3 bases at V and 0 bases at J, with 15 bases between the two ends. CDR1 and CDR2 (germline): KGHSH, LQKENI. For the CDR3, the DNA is TGTGCCAGCTCACCTACCGCAGGGTATGTCTCCTACAATGAGCAGTTCTTC. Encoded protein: CASSPTAGYVSYNEQFF.

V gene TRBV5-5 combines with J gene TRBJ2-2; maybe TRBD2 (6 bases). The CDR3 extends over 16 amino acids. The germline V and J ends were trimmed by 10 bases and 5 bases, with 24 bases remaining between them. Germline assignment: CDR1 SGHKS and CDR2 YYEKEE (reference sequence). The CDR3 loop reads CASRREIAASTGELFF. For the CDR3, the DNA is TGTGCCTCCAGGAGGGAAATAGCGGCTAGTACCGGGGAGCTGTTTTTT.

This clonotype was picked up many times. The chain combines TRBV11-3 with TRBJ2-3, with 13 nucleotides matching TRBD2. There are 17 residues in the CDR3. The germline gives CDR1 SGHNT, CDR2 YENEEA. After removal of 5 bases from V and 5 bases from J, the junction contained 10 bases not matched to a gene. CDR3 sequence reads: CASSPTRLAGGIDTQYF. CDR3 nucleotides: TGTGCCAGCAGCCCGACGCGACTAGCGGGAGGAATAGATACGCAGTATTTT. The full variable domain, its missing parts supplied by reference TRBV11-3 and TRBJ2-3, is EAGVVQSPRYKIIEKKQPVAFWCNPISGHNTLYWYLQNLGQGPELLIRYENEEAVDDSQLPKDRFSAERLKGVDSTLKIQPAELGDSAVYLCASSPTRLAGGIDTQYFGPGTRLTVL.